This T cell receptor beta chain was captured by sequencing in a study of TIL therapy for anti-PD-1-resistant metastatic lung cancer. Time point meaning: pre-treatment sample, taken before nivolumab and TIL therapy. Most excised metastases sampled were pleural nodules or supraclavicular lymph nodes. Trimming took 4 bases from V and 5 from J, leaving 12 bases between them. Germline V gives CDR1 SGHRS, CDR2 YFSETQ. This CDR3 has 13 residues. The libraries were made with immunoSEQ v3. The table came from immunoSEQ multiplex PCR; TCRdb's copy has only in-frame clones and leaves some out. The sample includes 95,000 or so clones, roughly 65% of them seen just once.

Sequencing used tumor tissue, obtained at baseline. The receptor was isolated from a person between 25 and 79 years old with non-small cell lung cancer. The chain couples TRBV5-1 to TRBJ2-5; TRBD1 is a possible D gene (6 bases). This CDR3 is CASSLTGLETQYF. The CDR3 nucleotides are TGCGCCAGCAGCCTTACAGGGTTGGAGACCCAGTACTTC.